The entry that follows covers one T cell receptor beta chain sequence. Its antigen is undetermined. TCRdb's copy holds only in-frame clones and misses some; the assay was immunoSEQ multiplex PCR. Among 170,000 or so clones listed, about 80% were seen once. The donors were members of the validation cohort, which comprised 100 to 150 subjects and was separate from the first cohort of roughly 700 subjects. The data are from a study of cytomegalovirus exposure and HLA in healthy donors. Study as a whole: The roughly 120 validation repertoires used the same platform as the approximately 670 first-cohort repertoires (as reported by a later analysis). Study-level findings and limits: In vitro assays verified that three CMV-associated chains recognized CMV antigens specifically. Accounts indicate the classifier identified cytomegalovirus status with strong specificity and sensitivity.

This TCR was sampled from a woman between 18 and 29 years old in good health and CMV-seropositive. Specimen: PBMCs.

The CDR3 region has the DNA TGTGCCAGCAGTGCTGGAGAGGAGGGAGCCTTAGGGCAGTACTTC. Translated, it gives CASSAGEEGALGQYF. The rearrangement joins TRBV6-1 to TRBJ2-7; a possible D gene is TRBD2 (6 bases). V was trimmed by 4 bases and J by 9 bases, leaving 22 bases between them. This CDR3 region has 15 residues. Germline values: CDR1 MNHNS, CDR2 SASEGT.